The present entry profiles one T cell receptor (beta chain) with its context. Its specificity is unknown. The CDR3 is 18 amino acids. Looked up from germline, CDR1 is MDHEN and CDR2 is SYDVKM. V was pared by 3 bases and J by 3 bases, with 11 bases of the junction left unmatched. This entry belongs to a study of T cell responses to AZD1222 COVID-19 vaccine. Method: immunoSEQ multiplex PCR; TCRdb's copy keeps in-frame clones and lacks some. The table lists 200,000 to 250,000 clones, less than 95% of them singletons, with approximately 1.5% in the top ten. Notes on the study in general: The breadth and depth of Spike-specific TCRs increased once two AZD1222 doses had been given. Baseline antibody screening turned up just six seropositive AZD1222 recipients. Most donors were white British and more were female, and clonal diversity was possibly underestimated.

The TCR originated in an adult who received the MenACWY meningococcal vaccine as a control. The source material was peripheral blood, sampled 28 days after the second dose of the MenACWY control vaccine. The chain employs TRBV28 and TRBJ2-7; 13 bases align to TRBD2. CDR3 coding DNA: TGTGCCAGCAGTTTTTCGACTAGCGGGGGGCCAACCCTCTACGAGCAGTACTTC. The encoded protein is CASSFSTSGGPTLYEQYF.